Below, 26 T cell receptor beta chains from the same sample are listed, as sequenced in a study of T cells in Graves' hyperthyroidism and ophthalmopathy. Template material for amplifying TCR beta CDR3 regions consisted of RNA transcripts. The HTBI primer set was used in a first-round RT-PCR of the TCR CDR3. TCRdb re-derived calls from the multiplex PCR reads in MiXCR, one entry per CDR3 protein. The sample lists about 640,000 distinct CDR3 sequences, less than 25% seen once, with about 34% in the top ten. Specimen: blood. The receptors were gathered from a young man with Graves' ophthalmopathy.

This rearrangement joins TRBV4-1 to TRBJ1-1, with a tentative D call TRBD1 (5 bases). Trimming left V 5 bases short and J 7 bases short, with 11 bases between. CDR1 MGHRA and CDR2 YSYEKL come from the germline V gene. The CDR3 is made up of 12 amino acids. CDR3 coding DNA: TGCGCCAGCAGCACCCGGGACGGTGAAGCTTTCTTT. It codes for CASSTRDGEAFF.

The gene calls are TRBV9 and TRBJ2-1, with 10 bases that match TRBD1. From germline, CDR1 is SGDLS and CDR2 YYNGEE. Germline trimming cut 0 bases from V and 9 bases from J; bases unmatched to any gene: 15. The CDR3 covers 18 residues. CDR3 DNA sequence: TGTGCCAGCAGCGTAGCTTCTTACTCCGGGACAGGGGTGGGTGAGCAGTTCTTC. Residues: CASSVASYSGTGVGEQFF.

This clonotype was seen many times. The J gene is TRBJ2-5, the V gene TRBV20-1, with TRBD2 identical over 12 bases. From germline, CDR1 is DFQATT and CDR2 SNEGSKA (reference sequence). The J segment lost 5 bases and the V segment lost 7 bases, leaving 8 bases of the junction unmatched. This CDR3 contains 14 residues. The CDR3 loop is CSGSLAGGLETQYF. As DNA, the CDR3 is TGCAGTGGAAGTCTAGCGGGAGGGCTGGAGACCCAGTACTTC.

The table lists this clonotype with a few counts. V usage is TRBV5-8 and J usage is TRBJ1-1, with a tentative D call TRBD1 (5 bases). Germline V CDR1 and CDR2: SGHTS, YDEGEE. The V end was cut by 9 bases, the J end by 5 bases, with 20 bases between. The CDR3 is 14 residues long. CDR3 DNA: TGTGCCACCCAGCGTGGAAGGGGAATGACTGAAGCTTTCTTT. Translated, it gives CATQRGRGMTEAFF.

The rearrangement links TRBV10-3 to TRBJ2-3, with TRBD2 matching 9 bases. The CDR3 consists of 14 residues. J was trimmed by 2 bases and V by 5 bases; bases with no gene match: 2. The germline V gene encodes CDR1 ENHRY and CDR2 SYGVKD. The chain's CDR3 is CAISSSGNTDTQYF. CDR3 coding DNA: TGTGCCATCAGTTCTAGCGGGAACACAGATACGCAGTATTTT.

This clonotype came up a few times. The chain recombines TRBV15 with TRBJ2-2; 8 bases align to TRBD1. The length of the CDR3 is 14 residues. The trim removed 5 bases at V and 7 bases at J, leaving 6 bases unmatched. Per germline, CDR1 LNHNV and CDR2 YYDKDF (reference sequence). The CDR3 region has the DNA TGTGCCACCAGCGGAATACAGGGGGACGGGGAGCTGTTTTTT. Protein: CATSGIQGDGELFF.

This chain uses TRBV12-5 with TRBJ2-1; 7 bases are shared with TRBD2. The CDR3 runs to 17 residues. The V and J ends lost 0 bases and 9 bases, in that order; junction bases with no gene match: 14. Germline V CDR1 and CDR2: LGHNT, FRNRAP. The CDR3 loop is CASGLVPSERGPGEQFF. CDR3 nucleotide sequence: TGTGCTAGTGGTTTGGTACCCTCTGAGCGGGGCCCGGGTGAGCAGTTCTTC.

The V gene is TRBV24-1, the J gene TRBJ2-1; D unresolved. Germline CDR1 KGHDR, CDR2 SFDVKD. The germline V and J ends were trimmed by 2 bases and 9 bases, with 10 bases remaining between them. This CDR3 is 13 amino acids long. The CDR3 region is CATSDSNGFEQFF. The CDR3 coding sequence is TGTGCCACCAGTGATTCAAATGGTTTTGAGCAGTTCTTC.

In its sample, this clonotype was seen many times. The chain couples TRBV7-2 to TRBJ1-1, with a possible D match to TRBD1 (5 bases). This CDR3 region has 14 residues. Germline CDR1 reads SGHTA; CDR2 reads FQGNSA. Trimming removed 0 bases at V and 4 bases at J, with 9 bases between. The CDR3 DNA is TGTGCCAGCAGCTTAGCGACAGCGGGCACTGAAGCTTTCTTT. It encodes CASSLATAGTEAFF.

There are a few counts of this clonotype. The chain has TRBV2 and TRBJ2-7, with 8 bases that match TRBD2. Trimming took 8 bases from V and 0 from J; bases not matched to a gene: 3. CDR3 length: 13 residues. CDR1 is SNHLY and CDR2 is FYNNEI in the germline V gene. In DNA form, the CDR3 reads TGTGCCAGCCGGGGGGGCCTCTCCTACGAGCAGTACTTC. It translates to CASRGGLSYEQYF.

J is TRBJ2-1 and V is TRBV30; 8 nucleotides line up with TRBD2. V lost 4 bases to trimming and J lost 6 bases; unmatched junction nucleotides: 5. This CDR3 is 13 amino acids long. Germline V gene sequence: CDR1 GTSNPN, CDR2 SVGIG (reference sequence). The CDR3 DNA reads as TGTGCCTGGACGTTAGCGGGATTCAATGAGCAGTTCTTC. Its protein product is CAWTLAGFNEQFF.

The table lists this clonotype with a few counts. This chain joins TRBV4-1 and TRBJ1-1, with D unclear. Trimming removed 0 bases at V and 7 bases at J, with 9 bases between. CDR1 and CDR2 from the germline V gene are MGHRA and YSYEKL. The CDR3 totals 13 residues. The CDR3 nucleotides read TGCGCCAGCAGCCAAGATGTCGGGAATGAAGCTTTCTTT. Residues: CASSQDVGNEAFF.

This clonotype has at least ten counts. V and J are TRBV5-1 and TRBJ2-1; unclear D gene. The length of the CDR3 is 15 residues. V was shortened by 0 bases and J by 6 bases, with 13 bases between the two germline ends. Germline values: CDR1 SGHRS, CDR2 YFSETQ. CDR3 protein: CASSLASGLVNEQFF. The CDR3 nucleotides are TGCGCCAGCAGCTTGGCCAGTGGGCTAGTCAATGAGCAGTTCTTC.

This clonotype has at least ten counts. The rearrangement joins TRBV5-1 to TRBJ2-1; TRBD2 is a possible D gene (5 bases). V dropped 4 bases and J dropped 0 bases, with 8 bases sitting between them. Germline V lookup: CDR1 SGHRS, CDR2 YFSETQ. This CDR3 has 14 amino acids. CDR3 sequence: CASSHTSSYNEQFF. The CDR3 DNA reads as TGCGCCAGCAGCCATACTAGCTCCTACAATGAGCAGTTCTTC.

Ten or more counts support this clonotype. V gene TRBV28 combines with J gene TRBJ2-7; D uncertain. This CDR3 comprises 13 residues. The V end lost 3 bases, the J end lost 3 bases, and 9 bases lay between the germline ends. CDR1 and CDR2 (germline): MDHEN, SYDVKM. CDR3 amino acids: CASSFNQFYEQYF. The CDR3 nucleotides are TGTGCCAGCAGTTTTAACCAGTTCTACGAGCAGTACTTC.

In its sample, this clonotype was seen a few times. The chain couples TRBV27 to TRBJ2-7; 10 bases match TRBD1. The germline CDR1 and CDR2 sequences are MNHEY and SMNVEV (reference sequence). The CDR3 totals 14 residues. After removal of 5 bases from V and 7 bases from J, the junction contained 8 bases not matched to a gene. The CDR3 nucleotides read TGTGCCAGCAGTAGAGGGACAGGGGAAGGGGAGCAGTACTTC. Translation: CASSRGTGEGEQYF.

This clonotype came up a few times. The chain couples TRBV15 to TRBJ1-2, with D hard to call. V lost 3 bases to trimming and J lost 4 bases, with 9 bases between them. Looked up from germline, CDR1 is LNHNV and CDR2 is YYDKDF (reference sequence). The CDR3 is 13 amino acids. The CDR3 reads CATSSAEGYGYTF. The CDR3 bases are TGTGCCACCAGCAGTGCGGAGGGCTATGGCTACACCTTC.

V is TRBV13 and J is TRBJ2-2; 11 positions agree with TRBD2. The V segment lost 0 bases and the J segment 8 bases; nucleotides outside the gene matches: 5. The CDR3 covers 16 residues. Looked up from germline, CDR1 is PRHDT and CDR2 is FYEKMQ (reference sequence). Here the CDR3 DNA reads TGTGCCAGCAGCTTAGGACTAGCGGGAGTACTGGGGGAGCTGTTTTTT. Encoded protein: CASSLGLAGVLGELFF.

This clonotype was counted between two and nine times. The rearrangement links TRBV30 to TRBJ2-1; TRBD2 matches 8 bases. V shed 1 base and J 2 bases; nucleotides not matched to a gene: 4. Germline V CDR1 and CDR2: GTSNPN, SVGIG (reference sequence). The CDR3 extends over 15 amino acids. The CDR3 is CAWSEELAAYNEQFF. The DNA of the CDR3 is TGTGCCTGGAGTGAGGAACTAGCGGCCTACAATGAGCAGTTCTTC.

This clonotype was counted between two and nine times. The rearrangement links TRBV29-1 to TRBJ2-7; D is undetermined. Trimming left V 7 bases short and J 2 bases short, with 15 bases between. Germline V gives CDR1 SQVTM, CDR2 ANQGSEA. The CDR3 has 13 amino acids. The CDR3 sequence is CSAAVSAPYEQYF. CDR3 coding DNA: TGCAGCGCAGCTGTCTCAGCCCCCTACGAGCAGTACTTC.

This clonotype was seen at least ten times. J is TRBJ2-7 and V is TRBV20-1; unclear D gene. CDR1 DFQATT and CDR2 SNEGSKA come from the germline V gene (reference sequence). This CDR3 has 16 amino acids. Trimming took 6 bases from V and 3 from J, leaving 24 bases between them. This CDR3 is CSAHPQERFRHYEQYF. In DNA form, the CDR3 reads TGCAGTGCCCACCCCCAGGAGCGTTTCAGGCACTACGAGCAGTACTTC.

This clonotype came up many times. J is TRBJ2-5 and V is TRBV28, with TRBD2 matching over 7 bases. This CDR3 region has 14 residues. Germline V gene sequence: CDR1 MDHEN, CDR2 SYDVKM. J lost 7 bases, V lost 2 bases, and 7 bases had no gene match. The CDR3 nucleotides read TGTGCCAGCAGTTTAAAGGGAGGGGTAGGGACCCAGTACTTC. The encoded protein is CASSLKGGVGTQYF.

This chain connects TRBV13 to TRBJ2-7, with 10 nucleotides matching TRBD2. Trimming at V came to 0 bases and at J to 1 base, leaving 6 bases not matched to a gene. The CDR3 consists of 17 residues. CDR1 and CDR2 from the germline V gene are PRHDT and FYEKMQ (reference sequence). In nucleotides, the CDR3 is TGTGCCAGCAGCTTAGGCTGGCTAGCGGGAGATTCCTACGAGCAGTACTTC. This codes for CASSLGWLAGDSYEQYF.

In its sample, this clonotype was seen a few times. This chain joins TRBV6-1 and TRBJ2-3; D tentatively fits TRBD1 or TRBD2 (5 bases each). Trimming took off 5 bases at V and 8 bases at J, with 20 bases between the two ends. The CDR3 has 15 amino acids. CDR1 is MNHNS, CDR2 SASEGT, per germline. The CDR3 is CASSYFGQGVVTQYF. In nucleotides, the CDR3 is TGTGCCAGCAGTTATTTCGGGCAGGGAGTTGTTACGCAGTATTTT.

This clonotype was recorded at least ten times. This CDR3 is CASSLTGTHEQFF. In DNA, the CDR3 is TGTGCCAGCAGCTTAACAGGGACCCATGAGCAGTTCTTC. V is TRBV7-9 and J is TRBJ2-1; TRBD1 is a possible D gene (6 bases). Germline-derived CDR1 and CDR2 are SEHNR and FQNEAQ (reference sequence). Trimming stripped 2 bases from V and 8 bases from J, with 10 bases between. The CDR3 has 13 residues.

The table lists this clonotype with a few counts. The rearrangement joins TRBV11-2 to TRBJ1-2, with D unclear. Looked up from germline, CDR1 is SGHAT and CDR2 is FQNNGV. This CDR3 region has 15 residues. V lost 7 bases and J lost 5, with 20 bases in between. The CDR3, as DNA: TGTGCCAGCACCTCCCCCGCGGAACAAGGGTATGGCTACACCTTC. Amino acid sequence: CASTSPAEQGYGYTF.